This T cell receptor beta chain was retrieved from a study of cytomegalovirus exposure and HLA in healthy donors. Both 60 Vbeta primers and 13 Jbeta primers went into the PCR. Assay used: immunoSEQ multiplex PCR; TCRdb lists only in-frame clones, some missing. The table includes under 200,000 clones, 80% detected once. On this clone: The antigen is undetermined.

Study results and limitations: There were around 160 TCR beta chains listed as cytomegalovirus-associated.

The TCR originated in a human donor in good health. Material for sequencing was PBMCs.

CDR3 in amino acids: CASSLVGGVYEQYF. The CDR3 DNA follows: TGTGCCAGCAGCTTAGTGGGGGGGGTCTACGAGCAGTACTTC. This sequence joins TRBV11-2 and TRBJ2-7; 7 bases are a match to TRBD2. V lost 1 base to trimming and J lost 3 bases; unmatched junction nucleotides: 3. The length of the CDR3 is 14 residues. Germline lookup yields CDR1 SGHAT and CDR2 FQNNGV.